This T cell receptor (beta chain) was found in a study of blood T cell repertoires in COVID-19 (dated by TCRdb to the early 2020s). In terms of the full investigation: The collaborator samples originated in the United States, Italy and Spain and spanned the acute and convalescent phases of COVID-19. Sample metadata almost always included a de-identified subject ID, COVID-19 status, age in years and sex. Subjects who had been exposed to COVID-19, were actively infected with it, or had recovered from it provided the deeply sampled blood TCRbeta repertoires that made up the dataset. A freely available public database, intended as a resource for researchers studying the immune response to SARS-CoV-2, is where the repertoires were released. The prospective study material was composed of cDNA or gDNA derived from T cells, B-cell-depleted T cells, or PBMCs. The samples were drawn from the first 160 participants of the ongoing ImmuneRACE study and from more than 1,000 subjects provided by 6 global collaborators. Where available, HLA class I and class II types were taken from metadata supplied by the sample provider and were not determined by assay-based typing. Broader findings and caveats from the paper: The quantity of clinical and demographic metadata differed by source and by participant and was supplied without curation.

Each collaborating institution followed its own protocols to collect whole blood in K2EDTA tubes. For TCRbeta analysis, collaborators shipped samples in one of three forms: frozen whole blood, isolated PBMCs, or DNA extracted from either of those sample types. TCRbeta CDR3 regions were amplified from genomic DNA using the immunoSEQ Assay, a bias-controlled multiplex PCR. The published analysis was carried out like this. The number of nucleated cells in each sample was estimated by amplification of reference gene primers within the assay. Sequence reads were collapsed and filtered to measure the absolute abundance of every unique TCRbeta CDR3 rearrangement. For each sample, productive Simpson clonality was calculated by taking the square root of Simpson's diversity index across productive rearrangements. TCRdb stores this immuneACCESS table with in-frame sequences only. Part of the clones is absent; in the studies checked, under half of the shortfall reflects unresolved V genes, and no reason is known for the rest. That table furnishes V, J and clone size, whereas the DNA furnished D and trimming. This sample is represented by 110,000 or so clones; roughly 79% of them were singletons. The ten largest clones take up roughly 9.4% of the sample.

This clone has a single count. Which antigen it targets is not known. The input lacks base qualities; no much larger clone sits a single base away. Material: peripheral blood. The origin of this receptor is a woman in her seventies with acute or convalescent COVID-19.

The encoded CDR3 is CASSPGTGVPMTNEKLFF. The DNA is TGTGCCAGCAGCCCCGGGACAGGGGTACCTATGACTAATGAAAAACTGTTTTTT. The sequence is built from TRBV5-4 and TRBJ1-4; 10 bases in the junction line up with TRBD1. Compared with germline, V lacks 4 bases and J lacks 2 bases; bases without a gene match: 11. The CDR3 goes from the cysteine to the phenylalanine over 18 residues. Solely the CDR3 DNA is kept, with 54 bases framed from the first base. The germline V gene (reference sequence) gives CDR1 as SGHNT and CDR2 as YYREEE.